The 25 T cell receptor beta chains listed next were all sequenced from one sample in a study of blood T cell repertoires in COVID-19 (dated by TCRdb to 2020 to 2021). The library was generated by the immunoSEQ multiplex PCR assay. In TCRdb, the immuneACCESS table is reduced to in-frame sequences with V and J assigned. These tables do not hold every clone; where another copy was compared, an unresolved V gene accounts for under half, and the others remain unexplained. Present in this sample are roughly 700,000 clones, approximately 90% of which were seen just once. The ten largest clones capture approximately 0.3% of the sample. The specimen sequenced was peripheral blood. The receptor set was obtained from a woman between 18 and 30 years old with acute or convalescent COVID-19.

This chain uses TRBV15 with TRBJ1-5, with TRBD1 matching over 7 bases. CDR3 length equals 17 residues. V was clipped by 0 bases and J by 3 bases; unmatched bases: 8. Germline V gene data show CDR1 as LNHNV and CDR2 as YYDKDF (reference sequence). In nucleotides, the CDR3 is TGTGCCACCAGCAGAGATCCGGGACAGCACTTCAATCAGCCCCAGCATTTT. Amino acids: CATSRDPGQHFNQPQHF.

The chain links TRBV7-9 to TRBJ1-2, with TRBD1 matching 9 bases. CDR3 size: 18 residues. Trimming at V came to 8 bases and at J to 7 bases, leaving 23 bases not matched to a gene. Looked up from germline, CDR1 is SEHNR and CDR2 is FQNEAQ (reference sequence). The CDR3 protein is CASFSSGTGLFPAGGYTF. CDR3 coding DNA: TGTGCCAGCTTTTCGTCTGGGACAGGGTTATTTCCTGCGGGTGGCTACACCTTC.

A word on this clone: In the same sample, other DNA sequences code for this CDR3. The rearrangement links TRBV5-1 to TRBJ1-1; the D gene is possibly TRBD1 (6 bases). Germline loops: CDR1 SGHRS, CDR2 YFSETQ. The V end lost 0 bases, the J end lost 8 bases, and 8 bases lay between the germline ends. The CDR3 covers 12 residues. The CDR3 reads CASSLVQGEAFF. The DNA of the CDR3 is TGCGCCAGCAGCTTGGTACAGGGAGAAGCTTTCTTT.

The rearrangement links TRBV6-2 or TRBV6-3 to TRBJ1-1; D is perhaps TRBD1 (6 bases). CDR3 length equals 18 residues. V lost 0 bases to trimming and J lost 0 bases, with 17 bases between them. Germline V gene data show CDR1 as MNHEY and CDR2 as SVGEGT. The CDR3 region is CASSYSVWSGQMNTEAFF. For the CDR3, the DNA is TGTGCCAGCAGTTACTCGGTTTGGTCCGGACAGATGAACACTGAAGCTTTCTTT.

V gene TRBV7-9 combines with J gene TRBJ1-3, with TRBD1 identical over 9 bases. V lost 6 bases to trimming and J lost 4 bases; unmatched junction nucleotides: 10. This CDR3 contains 16 residues. The V gene's germline CDR1 is SEHNR and CDR2 FQNEAQ (reference sequence). The CDR3 DNA sequence: TGTGCCAGCAGAACCCGGACAGGGGAGGGAGGAAACACCATATATTTT. Translating it yields CASRTRTGEGGNTIYF.

In this sample, this clone turned up once. The chain combines TRBV3-1 (or the pseudogene TRBV3-2) with TRBJ2-3, with 12 positions matching TRBD2. Losses at the gene ends were 0 bases for V and 0 bases for J; bases not matched to a gene: 13. Germline V lookup: CDR1 LGHDT, CDR2 YNNKEL (reference sequence). The CDR3 is 21 residues long. The CDR3 reads CASSQDFASGGAETSTDTQYF. The CDR3 DNA is TGTGCCAGCAGCCAAGATTTCGCTAGCGGGGGGGCTGAAACTAGCACAGATACGCAGTATTTT.

V gene TRBV12-5 combines with J gene TRBJ2-2; possibly TRBD1 for D (6 bases). Germline V gives CDR1 LGHNT, CDR2 FRNRAP. Trimming cost V 6 bases and J 3 bases, with 11 bases left between them. CDR3 length equals 14 residues. This CDR3 reads CASGLRGYTGELFF. CDR3 DNA sequence: TGTGCTAGTGGATTAAGGGGGTACACCGGGGAGCTGTTTTTT.

The rearrangement links TRBV7-9 to TRBJ2-7; TRBD1 might be the D (6 bases). This CDR3 contains 12 residues. Germline V gives CDR1 SEHNR, CDR2 FQNEAQ (reference sequence). Trimming pared 5 bases from V and 5 bases from J, leaving 10 bases between. CDR3: CASSVGQNEQYF. DNA for the CDR3: TGTGCCAGCAGCGTGGGACAAAACGAGCAGTACTTC.

V and J are TRBV18 and TRBJ2-3; 14 bases line up with TRBD2. This CDR3 comprises 18 residues. The V segment lost 1 base and the J segment 2 bases; nucleotides outside the gene matches: 5. Per the germline V gene, CDR1 is KGHSH and CDR2 is LQKENI. The CDR3 DNA reads as TGTGCCAGCTCACCACATCGACTAGCGGGGGGGAACACAGATACGCAGTATTTT. The encoded protein is CASSPHRLAGGNTDTQYF.

This clone came up once. The chain couples TRBV19 to TRBJ1-1; 8 positions match TRBD1. Germline V gene data show CDR1 as LNHDA and CDR2 as SQIVND (reference sequence). The CDR3 runs to 18 residues. J gave up 4 bases and V 7 bases, and 20 bases lay outside the gene matches. The CDR3 DNA follows: TGTGCCAGTACCCCGGGCAGGGACAGGACCAGGGCGGGCACTGAAGCTTTCTTT. Translation gives CASTPGRDRTRAGTEAFF.

The genes are TRBV2 and TRBJ1-4; 8 bases match TRBD1. CDR1 SNHLY and CDR2 FYNNEI come from the germline V gene. The CDR3 sequence is 15 residues long. Trimming took 4 bases from V and 3 from J; bases not matched to a gene: 4. This chain's CDR3 is CASSGGTGPNEKLFF. CDR3 DNA: TGTGCCAGCAGTGGTGGGACAGGCCCTAATGAAAAACTGTTTTTT.

In nucleotides, the CDR3 is TGTGCCAGCAGCTTTCTCGGGTCTGAGCAGTTCTTC. Residues: CASSFLGSEQFF. V gene TRBV5-8 combines with J gene TRBJ2-1; D unresolved. The CDR3 totals 12 residues. Germline V gene lookup returns CDR1 SGHTS and CDR2 YDEGEE. V lost 2 bases and J 9 bases, leaving 9 bases between the germline ends.

The DNA for the CDR3 is TGTGCCAGCAGTACAAACCGGGACAAGTTCTCCTACGAGCAGTACTTC. Translating gives CASSTNRDKFSYEQYF. The chain carries TRBV27 and TRBJ2-7; D is possibly TRBD1 (6 bases). The CDR3 spans 16 residues. Germline assignment: CDR1 MNHEY and CDR2 SMNVEV (reference sequence). Trimming removed 5 bases from V and 0 bases from J, with 17 bases in between.

The genes are TRBV6-6 and TRBJ1-3; tentative D call: TRBD1 (5 bases). The length of the CDR3 is 12 residues. CDR1 and CDR2 from the germline V gene are MNHNY and SVGAGI (reference sequence). V lost 8 bases and J lost 6, with 11 bases in between. CDR3 DNA: TGTGCCAGCGGCCCACAGGAAAACACCATATATTTT. It translates to CASGPQENTIYF.

On this clone itself: This could be a read error, since a much larger clone is one nucleotide away. The CDR3 sequence: CASSQTGNYGYTF. In nucleotides, the CDR3 is TGTGCCAGCAGTCAGACAGGGAACTATGGCTACACCTTC. The chain links TRBV27 to TRBJ1-2, with 7 bases that match TRBD1. The CDR3 loop spans 13 amino acids. V lost 5 bases to trimming and J lost 2 bases; unmatched junction nucleotides: 2. Per germline, CDR1 MNHEY and CDR2 SMNVEV (reference sequence).

The chain is built from TRBV13 and TRBJ1-1; possible D gene TRBD1, 6 bases. The ends were cut back, 5 bases at V and 2 bases at J, with 15 bases in the middle. This CDR3 contains 15 residues. Germline V CDR1 and CDR2: PRHDT, FYEKMQ (reference sequence). CDR3 nucleotides: TGTGCCAGCAGCGCCCCGACAGGAATAAACACTGAAGCTTTCTTT. This sequence encodes CASSAPTGINTEAFF.

The DNA for the CDR3 is TGTGCCATCAGTGGGGACAGGGGCCCAGCTAACTATGGCTACACCTTC. Its protein product is CAISGDRGPANYGYTF. The chain links TRBV10-3 to TRBJ1-2; 10 bases agree with TRBD1. CDR3 length: 16 amino acids. The junction had 5 bases not matched to a gene; V was cut back by 4 bases and J by 0 bases. Germline V lookup: CDR1 ENHRY, CDR2 SYGVKD.

In its sample, this clone was seen a few times. The CDR3 loop reads CASSERDSSDYNGYTF. The CDR3 DNA sequence: TGTGCCAGCAGTGAAAGGGACAGCTCAGATTATAATGGCTACACCTTC. The chain combines TRBV6-1 with TRBJ1-2; TRBD1 matches at 7 bases. Trimming removed 2 bases from V and 6 bases from J; junction bases left unmatched: 12. This CDR3 is built from 16 residues. CDR1 and CDR2 from the germline V gene are MNHNS and SASEGT.

V is TRBV4-3 and J is TRBJ2-1, with TRBD1 as a possible D gene (6 bases). Trimming took off 1 base at V and 9 bases at J, with 10 bases between the two ends. Germline V lookup: CDR1 LGHNA, CDR2 YSLEER. The CDR3 extends over 13 amino acids. The CDR3 region has the DNA TGCGCCAGCAGCCAAGGAAGGGGGACTGAGCAGTTCTTC. Its translation: CASSQGRGTEQFF.

This clone appeared a single time. The V gene is TRBV15, the J gene TRBJ1-1; tentative D call: TRBD1 (5 bases). This CDR3 spans 14 amino acids. Germline values: CDR1 LNHNV, CDR2 YYDKDF (reference sequence). V lost 0 bases and J lost 12, with 17 bases in between. CDR3 amino acids: CATSRDRIQGLTFF. The DNA for the CDR3 is TGTGCCACCAGCAGAGATCGGATCCAGGGTTTAACTTTCTTT.

CDR3 nucleotide sequence: TGTGCCAGCAGTTCTCCCGACAGGGGTGGTACGTACGAGCAGTACTTC. Its translation: CASSSPDRGGTYEQYF. The V call is TRBV6-2 or TRBV6-3, the J call TRBJ2-7; 8 nucleotides align to TRBD1. There are 16 residues in the CDR3. V lost 4 bases, J lost 4 bases, and 12 bases stayed unmatched. Germline CDR1 is MNHEY and CDR2 is SVGEGT.

CDR3 DNA: TGTGCCAGCAGCCAAGAAACCACGAGCGGGAGCTCCTACAATGAGCAGTTCTTC. This translates into CASSQETTSGSSYNEQFF. V is TRBV3-1 (or the pseudogene TRBV3-2) and J is TRBJ2-1, with 8 bases matching TRBD2. The germline V gene encodes CDR1 LGHDT and CDR2 YNNKEL (reference sequence). The CDR3 contains 18 residues. J lost 0 bases, V lost 0 bases, and 7 bases had no gene match.

V and J are TRBV19 and TRBJ1-5, with 9 bases identical to TRBD1. Trimming cost V 8 bases and J 5 bases; bases outside gene matches: 13. CDR1 and CDR2 from the germline V gene are LNHDA and SQIVND (reference sequence). CDR3 size: 16 residues. The CDR3: CASGIYMDRGHQPQHF. The CDR3 DNA sequence: TGTGCCAGTGGGATTTATATGGACAGGGGACATCAGCCCCAGCATTTT.

This clone has ten or more counts. The chain is built from TRBV5-8 and TRBJ1-6; 7 bases are shared with TRBD1. Trimming removed 6 bases from V and 8 bases from J; junction bases left unmatched: 14. Germline-derived CDR1 and CDR2 are SGHTS and YDEGEE. CDR3 size: 16 residues. In DNA form, the CDR3 reads TGTGCCAGCACTTTGGCGACAGGGTCGCTCCATTCACCCCTCCACTTT. It is translated as CASTLATGSLHSPLHF.

The chain combines TRBV18 with TRBJ2-7, with 7 positions matching TRBD2. Losses at the gene ends were 2 bases for V and 3 bases for J; bases not matched to a gene: 7. CDR1 is KGHSH, CDR2 LQKENI, per germline. CDR3 size: 15 residues. The CDR3 nucleotides read TGTGCCAGCTCACCATCCAGCGGGGCCAACTACGAGCAGTACTTC. Its translation is CASSPSSGANYEQYF.